This T cell receptor beta chain was sequenced in a study of blood T cell repertoires in COVID-19. Overall study context: Samples representing acute and convalescent COVID-19 were sourced from the United States, Italy and Spain.

As originally analysed: Amplification with reference gene primers provided the estimates of nucleated cell counts. Repertoires were generated with immunoSEQ multiplex PCR, while TCRdb's copy carries only in-frame clones and drops some. Clonal size and the V and J genes are those of that table, whereas D and trimming came from the DNA. The sample includes about 62,000 clones, about 88% of them seen just once. This CDR3 region has 17 residues. Germline V gives CDR1 LNHDA, CDR2 SQIVND (reference sequence). V gave up 3 bases and J gave up 4 bases, with 19 bases separating them. Sequenced input: peripheral blood. The chain carries TRBV19 and TRBJ2-4; perhaps TRBD2 as D (6 bases). The receptor was isolated from a man in his 70s with acute or convalescent COVID-19. The CDR3, as DNA: TGTGCCAGTAGTATTATCAGGATGGGGGAGGCAAAAAACATTCAGTACTTC. Residues: CASSIIRMGEAKNIQYF.